This passage covers 14 T cell receptor beta chains from one sample sequenced in a study of T-cell memory formation after mild COVID-19. TCRdb fed the 5' RACE reads into MiXCR, producing one record per CDR3 protein. This table has approximately 150,000 distinct CDR3 sequences, roughly 13% appearing once. Sample: PBMCs or a T cell subset sorted from them (not recorded which). The source of these receptors is a young man who had mild COVID-19 (a few samples of this study predate the infection). Cell type and time point are not known.

This clonotype came up a few times. The rearrangement uses TRBV20-1 and TRBJ2-2; TRBD1 might be the D (5 bases). The CDR3 is made up of 12 amino acids. The V end was cut by 6 bases, the J end by 1 base, with 6 bases between. Germline V gene sequence: CDR1 DFQATT, CDR2 SNEGSKA (reference sequence). The CDR3 protein is CSAGQNTGELFF. The CDR3 DNA is TGCAGTGCAGGACAGAACACCGGGGAGCTGTTTTTT.

This clonotype was picked up a small number of times. The CDR3 loop is CATSERGRGFFNEQFF. CDR3 nucleotide sequence: TGTGCCACCAGTGAACGGGGAAGGGGGTTTTTCAATGAGCAGTTCTTC. The chain couples TRBV24-1 to TRBJ2-1; tentatively, D is TRBD1 (6 bases). The CDR3 loop spans 16 amino acids. Germline values: CDR1 KGHDR, CDR2 SFDVKD. V lost 4 bases and J lost 6, with 18 bases in between.

V gene TRBV5-1 combines with J gene TRBJ2-1; D not resolved. Germline-derived CDR1 and CDR2 are SGHRS and YFSETQ. V was shortened by 5 bases and J by 8 bases, with 14 bases between the two germline ends. CDR3 length: 13 residues. DNA of the CDR3: TGCGCCAGCAGACCTCCTACCTGGGATGAGCAGTTCTTC. This translates into CASRPPTWDEQFF.

This clonotype has only a few counts. The J gene is TRBJ1-2, the V gene TRBV24-1, with TRBD1 matching 7 bases. The CDR3 consists of 16 residues. V shed 2 bases and J 2 bases; nucleotides not matched to a gene: 7. The germline V gene has CDR1 KGHDR and CDR2 SFDVKD. CDR3 sequence (DNA): TGTGCCACCAGTGATTCCCCAGGACAGGCAAACTATGGCTACACCTTC. Residues: CATSDSPGQANYGYTF.

The chain employs TRBV6-2 or TRBV6-3 and TRBJ2-5, with D perhaps given as TRBD1 or TRBD2 (5 bases each). Trimming cost V 0 bases and J 3 bases, with 14 bases left between them. The CDR3 runs 16 residues. Germline CDR1 reads MNHEY; CDR2 reads SVGEGT. The CDR3 nucleotides are TGTGCCAGCAGTTACTCGGGTGGGGACGCGAAAGAGACCCAGTACTTC. Amino acids: CASSYSGGDAKETQYF.

The chain uses TRBV6-2 or TRBV6-3 and TRBJ1-1; D is perhaps TRBD1 (5 bases). CDR1 is MNHEY and CDR2 is SVGEGT in the germline V gene. This CDR3 region has 11 residues. Trimming pared 7 bases from V and 11 bases from J, leaving 14 bases between. Here the CDR3 reads CASTQGRRAFF. The CDR3 region has the DNA TGTGCCAGCACCCAGGGCCGGAGGGCTTTCTTT.

This sequence joins TRBV5-4 and TRBJ1-6; D is ambiguous. This CDR3 is built from 14 residues. CDR1 is SGHNT and CDR2 is YYREEE in the germline V gene (reference sequence). V dropped 0 bases and J dropped 6 bases, with 7 bases sitting between them. The CDR3 loop is CASSLASTNSPLHF. The CDR3 nucleotides read TGTGCCAGCAGCTTGGCGTCTACTAATTCACCCCTCCACTTT.

V and J are TRBV7-2 and TRBJ2-3; weak D call: TRBD2 (5 bases). This CDR3 has 12 amino acids. The V gene lost 1 base and the J gene lost 8 bases, with 7 bases spanning the gap. CDR1 is SGHTA, CDR2 FQGNSA, per germline. The CDR3 DNA reads TGTGCCAGCAGCTTAGATCGGGGTACGCAGTATTTT. Translated: CASSLDRGTQYF.

This chain uses TRBV12-3 or TRBV12-4 with TRBJ1-1; unclear D gene. The germline V and J ends were trimmed by 7 bases and 7 bases, with 19 bases remaining between them. This CDR3 comprises 14 residues. The CDR3 coding sequence is TGTGCCAGCACCCCCCGTTGGGGAGCCTATGAAGCTTTCTTT. This codes for CASTPRWGAYEAFF.

This clonotype was found a few times. The rearrangement joins TRBV9 to TRBJ1-2; 9 nucleotides line up with TRBD1. This CDR3 has 14 residues. The germline V gene encodes CDR1 SGDLS and CDR2 YYNGEE. Germline trimming cut 3 bases from V and 4 bases from J; bases unmatched to any gene: 4. DNA for the CDR3: TGTGCCAGCAGCGGTACAGGGGGCCTCTATGGCTACACCTTC. Its protein product is CASSGTGGLYGYTF.

This clonotype was seen a few times. The chain has TRBV7-2 and TRBJ2-3; D is unclear. Per germline, CDR1 SGHTA and CDR2 FQGNSA. This CDR3 is 17 amino acids long. Trimming removed 1 base from V and 2 bases from J, with 16 bases in between. The CDR3 nucleotides read TGTGCCAGCAGCTTAGGGGATCATGGCAGGTACACAGATACGCAGTATTTT. It is translated as CASSLGDHGRYTDTQYF.

This clonotype was counted only a few times. The chain carries TRBV4-2 and TRBJ2-7; TRBD1 matches 8 bases. Germline values: CDR1 LGHNA, CDR2 YNFKEQ. V was pared by 0 bases and J by 2 bases, with 6 bases of the junction left unmatched. This CDR3 contains 16 residues. The CDR3 loop reads CASSQDIGTGTYEQYF. Here the CDR3 DNA reads TGTGCCAGCAGCCAAGATATAGGGACAGGCACCTACGAGCAGTACTTC.

The chain employs TRBV20-1 and TRBJ2-3, with 9 bases identical to TRBD2. The junction had 12 bases not matched to a gene; V was cut back by 5 bases and J by 6 bases. CDR1 and CDR2 (germline): DFQATT, SNEGSKA (reference sequence). The CDR3 length is 15 residues. The CDR3 DNA reads as TGCAGTGCTCTTAATAGCGGGGCGGGGGGGGATACGCAGTATTTT. It yields the protein CSALNSGAGGDTQYF.

V is TRBV20-1 and J is TRBJ1-4, with D uncertain. The CDR3 sequence is 11 residues long. Germline CDR1 is DFQATT and CDR2 is SNEGSKA (reference sequence). V lost 1 base and J lost 8, with 5 bases in between. DNA of the CDR3: TGCAGTGCTAGAGTGAGGGAAAAACTGTTTTTT. This codes for CSARVREKLFF.